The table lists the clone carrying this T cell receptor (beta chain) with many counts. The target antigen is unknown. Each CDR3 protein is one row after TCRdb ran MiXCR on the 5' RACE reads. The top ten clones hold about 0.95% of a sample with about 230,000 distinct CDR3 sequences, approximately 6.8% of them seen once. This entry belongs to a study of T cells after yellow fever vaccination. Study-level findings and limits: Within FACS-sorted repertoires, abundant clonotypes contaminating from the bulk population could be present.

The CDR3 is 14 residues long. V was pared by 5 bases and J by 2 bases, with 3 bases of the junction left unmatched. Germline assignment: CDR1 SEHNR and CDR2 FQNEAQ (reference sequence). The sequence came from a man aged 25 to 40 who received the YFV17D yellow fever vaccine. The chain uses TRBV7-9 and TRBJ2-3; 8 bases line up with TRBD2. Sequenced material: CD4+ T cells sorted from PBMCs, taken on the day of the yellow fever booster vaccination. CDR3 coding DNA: TGTGCCAGCAGCCCCGGGGGGGTCACAGATACGCAGTATTTT. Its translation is CASSPGGVTDTQYF.